This T cell receptor (beta chain) was found in a study of radiotherapy plus CTLA-4 blockade in lung cancer. Findings and caveats of the study: Researchers report tumor-derived TCR clones expanding in blood after radiotherapy plus ipilimumab.

There are 15 residues in the CDR3. Looked up from germline, CDR1 is SGDLS and CDR2 is YYNGEE. The trim removed 3 bases at V and 1 base at J, leaving 6 bases unmatched. This clone was counted once. Its antigen is unidentified. Using immunoSEQ multiplex PCR, the repertoire was profiled, and TCRdb retains in-frame clones only, with some absent. Among about 76,000 clones listed, 84% were seen once. It was focal radiation plus CTLA-4 blockade with ipilimumab that patients with chemo-refractory metastatic non-small-cell lung cancer received. This specimen consisted of peripheral blood, obtained from a patient treated with radiotherapy plus ipilimumab. This TCR was recovered from a human donor with non-small cell lung cancer who had stable disease on radiotherapy plus ipilimumab. This chain uses TRBV9 with TRBJ1-1, with 7 bases aligning to TRBD1. The CDR3 DNA reads as TGTGCCAGCAGCGGATATTACAGGGGGAACACTGAAGCTTTCTTT. As protein: CASSGYYRGNTEAFF.